This TCR beta chain was documented in a study of cytomegalovirus exposure and HLA in healthy donors (dated by TCRdb to about 2017). With regard to the full study: An earlier analysis of some 500 of the donors reported 250 to 300 Gb of sequence data and around 110 million unique TCR beta sequences from some 180 million T cells. Around 300 gigabases of sequencing data and 70 million to 100 million unique TCR sequences were included in an early release covering about 600 HLA-typed donors. The genetic ancestry cluster associated with self-reported Caucasian donors included over 65% of the roughly 410 genotyped donors. The study aimed to test whether signatures of past pathogen exposure could be identified by cataloging public T cell receptors. Using immunosequencing, the study profiled T cell repertoires from about 650 subjects and related those repertoires to cytomegalovirus serostatus. In addition to the first cohort of approximately 670 subjects, a separate validation cohort of 120 different subjects was used. To predict cytomegalovirus infection status, the study combined high-throughput TCR immunosequencing, statistical association of individual TCRs with disease status, and machine learning. A later analysis re-analyzed previously published TCR beta repertoires from several hundred donors and added high-resolution HLA genotyping to study TCR occurrence patterns. Rather than using new phenotypic data, the later analysis identified candidate immune exposures from TCR beta sequences and from how often those sequences occurred across donors. In an earlier analysis of several hundred of the donors, high-throughput TCR beta sequencing was used to judge whether each TCR beta V gene segment behaved as functional or pseudogenic. Donor age, sex, ethnicity and CMV serostatus were compiled alongside the repertoire data. Genome-wide SNP genotypes for about 60% of the roughly 700 donors were used in a later genetic analysis, which treated that subset as a discovery cohort. All discovery cohort repertoires had been generated on a single sequencing platform. HLA typing included class I and class II loci at four-digit resolution. The number of donors typed differed by locus, with 629-630 for A, B, C, DRB1 and DQB1, around 500 for DQA1, under 610 for DPA1, and under 490 for DPB1. Roughly 5 DR-DQ haplotypes were treated as single units for association and clustering because of strong linkage in the cohort. Across some 400 genotyped donors of the cohort, an average of about 220,000 unique TCR beta nucleotide sequences per donor were sequenced, and 15% to 20% of those sequences were non-productive.

The paper as a whole reports these results and caveats: The cohort was sequenced for TCR beta chains only, and without alpha or paired-chain data the features that could be detected were limited. A later analysis found that most CMV-associated TCR beta chains appeared HLA-restricted, with HLA associations seemingly driven largely by CMV exposure. Cytomegalovirus status was reported to be diagnosed by the classifier with high specificity and sensitivity in both the original and validation cohorts. A further reported finding was that TCR beta sequences accurately predicted the HLA-A and HLA-B alleles for most subjects in the first cohort. In a later genetic analysis, a missense DCLRE1C variant was associated with V-gene and J-gene trimming of TCR beta chains, and the association was replicated in an independent cohort. Broadly in line with IMGT annotations, most TCR beta V segments showed up in productive rearrangements about 87% or about 30% of the time in an earlier analysis of about 500 of the donors. Correlated functional status among segregating V segments might reflect linkage disequilibrium, but an unknown experimental factor could not be ruled out. In a later analysis, HLA-associated TCR beta chains showed more clonal expansion and lower generation probabilities than non-associated chains that were equally common. The presence/absence analyses assumed that sequencing depth was roughly uniform across donors, and that assumption may not be true. The study gave a list of over 150 TCR beta chains associated with cytomegalovirus. Compared with the roughly 720-donor mean, donors in an Asian-associated ancestry cluster had fewer N-insertions in productive TCRs, according to a later genetic analysis. Because counts were too low, seventeen rarely observed V segments, including chromosome 9 orphons, were excluded from the earlier analysis of some 540 of the donors. A later analysis found that TCR association rates varied across HLA loci, with DRB1 alleles showing the most associated TCRs and HLA-C alleles the fewest. Several of the top co-occurrence clusters appeared to be linked to parvovirus B19, influenza, CMV and Epstein-Barr virus, according to a later analysis. A few of the identified cytomegalovirus-associated TCR beta chains were confirmed in vitro to be specific for cytomegalovirus antigens. It was suggested by the authors that the approach could potentially be generalized to other disease states and immunological phenotypes. A cluster of highly shared sequence variants was judged likely to represent a technical artifact of the sequencing pipeline. CMV serostatus was the only immune exposure information available for the cohort. When HLA alleles, especially DR and DQ, strongly co-occurred, attributing TCR associations to individual alleles was difficult. Because the 87-base-pair reads could not distinguish some IMGT-functional V segments, including TRBV6-2 and TRBV6-3, those segments were excluded. Most TCR sequences were observed very rarely across donors, whereas some public TCRs were present in many individuals. Because HLA typing was unavailable for some donors at each locus, only the typed subset was used in association tests. In a later analysis, about 16,000 TCR beta sequences were associated with specific HLA alleles at a false discovery rate of 0.05.

In the case of this clone: Its antigen is unknown. No much larger clone is present one base from it, and per-base qualities are unavailable.

The CDR3 holds 11 amino acids from the cysteine to the phenylalanine. Only CDR3 DNA is held: 33 bases, read in frame from base 1. V and J lose 2 bases and 9 bases, and a span of 8 bases separates them. Taken from the germline V gene, the CDR1 and CDR2 loops are SGHNT and YENEEA. The cohort comprised approximately 700 healthy bone marrow donors. All cohort members were sampled while nominally healthy, although unrecorded immune exposures were likely present. The donor was CMV seropositive and was included in the group of 270 or so seropositive cohort members. A peripheral blood sample was provided by each donor, and peripheral blood mononuclear cells were used for TCR beta sequencing. The Qiagen DNeasy Blood Extraction Kit was used to extract genomic DNA from the blood cell samples. The method behind the library was the immunoSEQ multiplex PCR assay. A mixture of 60 forward primers for TCR Vbeta segments and 13 reverse primers for TCR Jbeta segments was used in the multiplex PCR. The CDR3 region of rearranged TCR beta genes was amplified from genomic DNA with a multiplex PCR assay. The amplified TCR beta libraries were sequenced on the Illumina HiSeq System as 87-base-pair reads. Under the source paper's analysis protocol: A later analysis tallied roughly 80 million unique TCR beta chains across the 700 or so repertoires, and around 12 million of those chains were shared by two or more donors. A nearest-neighbor algorithm error-corrected the raw reads and collapsed the reads into unique sequences, merging closely related sequences to remove PCR and sequencing errors. Alignment of CDR3 sequences to IMGT reference sequences was used to assign V, D and J gene segments. Each retained sequence needed at least a six-nucleotide match to both a V gene segment and a J gene segment. Rearrangements were classified as productive when the CDR3 lacked stop codons and remained in frame with V and J, and all other rearrangements were classified as non-productive. CDR3 was defined by IMGT convention, running from the second conserved V-encoded cysteine to the conserved J-encoded phenylalanine. Sequences without an unambiguous match to a single V gene segment were excluded from the earlier analysis of over 500 of the donors. An earlier analysis of a few hundred of the donors classified V segments as functional when productive rearrangements were above 56.7% and as segregating when the standard deviation between donors was above 5%. A statistical classification framework was developed to diagnose cytomegalovirus status using the catalog of TCR beta chain sequences. In a later analysis, V and J genes were assigned by comparing TCR nucleotide sequences against IMGT/GENE-DB human TR gene sequences. Using the TCRdist pipeline, a later analysis assigned CDR3 sequences along with most-parsimonious VDJ recombination scenarios. In a later analysis, each TCR beta chain was defined by its CDR3 amino acid sequence together with its V-gene family, and reads lacking a unique V-gene family were excluded. As a way to deal with suspected cross-contamination and a sequencing artifact, a later analysis dropped more than 500 nucleotide sequences that were highly shared and had low generation probability. A later analysis calculated a clonal expansion index for each public chain from normalized within-repertoire ranks of inferred template counts. Generation probabilities in a later analysis came from a VDJ recombination model fitted to out-of-frame rearrangements, and those results were checked against IGoR. In a later analysis, TCR-TCR, TCR-HLA and TCR-CMV co-occurrence was scored with hypergeometric tests, and a repertoire-size bias correction was applied to TCR pairs. False discovery rates were estimated in a later analysis by permuting HLA or CMV assignments 20 times. A later analysis grouped co-occurring TCRs with DBSCAN, adding TCRdist sequence similarity when clustering within HLA-allele-positive subsets. For co-occurrence clustering, repertoires with fewer than 30,000 or more than 120,000 public chains were excluded, along with roughly five repertoires with anomalous nucleotide sharing. The table was pulled from immuneACCESS by TCRdb, which kept in-frame rearrangements only. Such tables lose some clones; where checked, under half of the loss comes from unresolved V genes, and the rest has no known cause. D and trimming come from the DNA, and the V and J calls and clone size come from that table. The sample table shows about 150,000 clones, and around 80% are seen once. The ten largest clones add up to 3.5% to 4.5% of the sample.

The sequenced sample consisted of PBMCs. The chain employs TRBV11-3 and TRBJ2-7; too little of a D gene remains to name it. The source of this sequence is a woman between 35 and 50 years old in good health and CMV-seropositive. The nucleotides read TGTGCCAGCAGCTTAATAACGGGGCAGTACTTC. It encodes CASSLITGQYF.